This T cell receptor beta chain comes out of a study of cytomegalovirus exposure and HLA in healthy donors (dated by TCRdb to between 2016 and 2019). With regard to the full study: According to an earlier analysis of 587 of the donors, 150 million to 200 million T cells yielded over 90 million unique TCR beta sequences and about 300 Gb of sequence data. An early release that covered fewer than 800 HLA-typed donors contained approximately 300 gigabases of sequencing data and tens of millions of unique TCR sequences. Donor age, sex, ethnicity and CMV serostatus were compiled together with the repertoire data. Five DR-DQ haplotypes were handled as single units for association and clustering, since linkage in the cohort was strong. Every repertoire in the discovery cohort had been generated on one and the same sequencing platform. An earlier analysis of nearly 600 of the donors applied high-throughput TCR beta sequencing to assess whether each TCR beta V gene segment acted as functional or pseudogenic. In the later analysis, no new phenotypic data were used to find candidate immune exposures; instead, reliance was placed on TCR beta sequences and their occurrence across donors. A later genetic analysis took genome-wide SNP genotypes for about 55% of the 666 donors and used that subset as a discovery cohort. The study profiled the T cell repertoires of about 720 subjects by immunosequencing and related them to cytomegalovirus serostatus. HLA typing covered class I and class II loci at four-digit resolution. To study patterns of TCR occurrence, a later analysis re-analyzed previously published TCR beta repertoires from 550 to 800 donors and added high-resolution HLA genotyping. The genetic ancestry cluster associated with self-reported Caucasian donors included 70% to 85% of the approximately 410 genotyped donors. To predict cytomegalovirus infection status, the study brought together high-throughput TCR immunosequencing, statistical association of individual TCRs with disease status, and machine learning. Across under 500 genotyped donors of the cohort, an average of about 240,000 unique TCR beta nucleotide sequences per donor were sequenced, and roughly 20% of those sequences were non-productive. The number of typed donors differed by locus: roughly 620-640 for A, B, C, DRB1 and DQB1; some 540 for DQA1; approximately 610 for DPA1; and 400 to 480 for DPB1. Along with the roughly 670-subject first cohort, a separate validation cohort of around 120 different subjects was used. The study aimed to test whether signatures of past pathogen exposure could be identified by cataloging public T cell receptors.

CDR3 length: 16 amino acids, cysteine to phenylalanine. Solely the CDR3 DNA is kept, with 48 bases framed from the first base. V has 3 bases trimmed and J has 1 base trimmed; junction bases matching no gene number 6. Sequences PRHDT (CDR1) and FYEKMQ (CDR2) are obtained from the germline V gene (reference sequence). Points the paper makes about the study in general: In a later analysis, HLA-associated TCR beta chains were found to be more clonally expanded and to have lower generation probabilities than equally common non-associated chains. In a later genetic analysis, fewer N-insertions in productive TCRs were reported among donors in an Asian-associated ancestry cluster than the roughly 640-donor mean. Because HLA typing was unavailable for some donors at each locus, only the typed subset was used in association tests. A further reported finding was that TCR beta sequences accurately predicted the HLA-A and HLA-B alleles for most subjects in the first cohort. The presence/absence analyses assumed that sequencing depth was roughly uniform across donors, and that assumption may not be true. Correlated functional status among segregating V segments might reflect linkage disequilibrium, but an unknown experimental factor could not be ruled out. A later analysis found that most CMV-associated TCR beta chains appeared HLA-restricted, with HLA associations seemingly driven largely by CMV exposure. Assigning TCR associations to individual alleles was difficult when HLA alleles, especially DR and DQ, strongly co-occurred. The sequencing pipeline was judged likely to have produced a cluster of highly shared sequence variants as a technical artifact. The authors suggested that the approach could potentially be generalized to other disease states and immunological phenotypes. Some IMGT-functional V segments, including TRBV6-2 and TRBV6-3, could not be told apart with the 87-base-pair reads, so those segments were excluded. Over 15 rarely observed V segments, including chromosome 9 orphons, were excluded from the earlier analysis of 550 to 700 of the donors because counts were too low. An association between a missense DCLRE1C variant and V-gene and J-gene trimming of TCR beta chains was found in a later genetic analysis and replicated in an independent cohort. For the cohort, immune exposure information was limited to CMV serostatus. In the study, around 150 TCR beta chains were listed as associated with cytomegalovirus. In vitro tests confirmed that a few of the cytomegalovirus-associated TCR beta chains recognize cytomegalovirus antigens. Broadly in line with IMGT annotations, most TCR beta V segments showed up in productive rearrangements about 87% or about 30% of the time in an earlier analysis of several hundred of the donors. According to a later analysis, TCR association rates differed among HLA loci, with DRB1 alleles showing the most associated TCRs and HLA-C alleles showing the fewest. While some public TCRs were present in many individuals, most TCR sequences turned up only very rarely across donors. The classifier was reported to diagnose cytomegalovirus status with high specificity and sensitivity in both the original cohort and the validation cohort. In this cohort, only TCR beta chains were sequenced, and detectable features were limited by the absence of alpha or paired-chain data. According to a later analysis, parvovirus B19, influenza, CMV and Epstein-Barr virus appeared linked to several top co-occurrence clusters. At a false discovery rate of 0.05, a later analysis linked around 15,000 TCR beta sequences to specific HLA alleles.

As for this clone: There is no known antigen for this receptor. One base away there is no much larger clone; base qualities are not given.

The protocol used for the library was the immunoSEQ multiplex PCR assay. A mixture of 60 forward primers for TCR Vbeta segments and 13 reverse primers for TCR Jbeta segments was used in the multiplex PCR. A multiplex PCR assay on genomic DNA amplified the CDR3 region of rearranged TCR beta genes. The Illumina HiSeq System was used to sequence the amplified TCR beta libraries as 87-base-pair reads. The authors processed their data as follows. A later analysis counted approximately 84 million unique TCR beta chains across the 666 repertoires, and some 11 million of these chains were shared by at least two donors. To remove PCR and sequencing errors, raw reads were error-corrected and collapsed into unique sequences using a nearest-neighbor algorithm that merged closely related sequences. To assign V, D and J gene segments, CDR3 sequences were aligned to IMGT reference sequences. For a sequence to be retained, a match of at least six nucleotides was required to both a V gene segment and a J gene segment. Rearrangements were classified as productive when the CDR3 lacked stop codons and remained in frame with V and J, and all other rearrangements were classified as non-productive. Following IMGT convention, CDR3 was defined as the stretch from the second conserved V-encoded cysteine up to the conserved J-encoded phenylalanine. The earlier analysis of around 640 of the donors excluded sequences that lacked an unambiguous match to a single V gene segment. In an earlier analysis of some 590 of the donors, a V segment was called functional when productive rearrangements were above 56.7%, and segregating when the standard deviation between donors exceeded 5%. A statistical classification framework was built for diagnosing cytomegalovirus status from the catalog of TCR beta chain sequences. In a later analysis, TCR nucleotide sequences were compared against IMGT/GENE-DB human TR gene sequences so that V and J genes could be assigned. In a later analysis, CDR3 sequences and most-parsimonious VDJ recombination scenarios were assigned using the TCRdist pipeline. In a later analysis, each TCR beta chain was defined by its CDR3 amino acid sequence together with its V-gene family, and reads lacking a unique V-gene family were excluded. As a way to deal with suspected cross-contamination and a sequencing artifact, a later analysis dropped approximately 570 nucleotide sequences that were highly shared and had low generation probability. For each public chain, a later analysis derived a clonal expansion index from normalized ranks of inferred template counts within each repertoire. A later analysis computed generation probabilities with a VDJ recombination model fitted to out-of-frame rearrangements, and checked the results against IGoR. A later analysis scored TCR-TCR, TCR-HLA and TCR-CMV co-occurrence with hypergeometric tests, applying a repertoire-size bias correction to TCR pairs. In a later analysis, false discovery rates were estimated by permuting HLA or CMV assignments 20 times. In a later analysis, co-occurring TCRs were grouped using DBSCAN, and TCRdist sequence similarity was added for clustering within HLA-allele-positive subsets. Repertoires with fewer than 30,000 or more than 120,000 public chains, plus five repertoires with anomalous nucleotide sharing, were excluded from co-occurrence clustering. TCRdb provides this immuneACCESS table in a form limited to in-frame rearrangements. Some clones are lacking; in checked studies, under half of them reflect an unresolved V gene, and why the rest are absent is not known. D and trimming come from the DNA, and the V and J calls and clone size come from that table. A total of approximately 160,000 clones appear in this sample, about 68% of them only once. Over 1.1% of the sample belongs to the ten largest clones.

The cohort comprised fewer than 700 healthy bone marrow donors. Cohort members were all nominally healthy when sampled, although unrecorded immune exposures were likely present. The donor was CMV seronegative and belonged to the group of 320 or so seronegative cohort members. A peripheral blood sample was collected from each donor, and TCR beta sequencing was performed on peripheral blood mononuclear cells. The Qiagen DNeasy Blood Extraction Kit was used to extract genomic DNA from the blood cell samples. This receptor was identified in a man between 18 and 35 years old in good health and CMV-seronegative. The chain is assembled from TRBV13 and TRBJ2-3; TRBD1 fits 8 bases in the junction. The material sequenced was PBMCs. The DNA sequence is given as TGTGCCAGCAGCTTGGAGCAGGGGGCAGGCACAGATACGCAGTATTTT. Translated, it reads CASSLEQGAGTDTQYF.